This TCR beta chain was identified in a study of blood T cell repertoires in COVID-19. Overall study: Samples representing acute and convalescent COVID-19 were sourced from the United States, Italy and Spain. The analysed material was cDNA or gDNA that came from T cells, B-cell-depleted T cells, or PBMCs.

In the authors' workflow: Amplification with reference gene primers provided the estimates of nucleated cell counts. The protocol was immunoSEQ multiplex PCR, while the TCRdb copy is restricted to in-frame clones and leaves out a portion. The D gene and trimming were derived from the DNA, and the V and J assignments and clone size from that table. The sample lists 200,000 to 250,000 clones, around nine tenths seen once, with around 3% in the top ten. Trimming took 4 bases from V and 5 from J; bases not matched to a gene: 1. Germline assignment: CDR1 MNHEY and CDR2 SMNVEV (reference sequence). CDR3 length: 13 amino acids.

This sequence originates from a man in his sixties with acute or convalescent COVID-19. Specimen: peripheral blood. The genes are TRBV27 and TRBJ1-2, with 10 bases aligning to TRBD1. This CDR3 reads CASSWTGGYGYTF. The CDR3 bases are TGTGCCAGCAGTTGGACAGGGGGGTATGGCTACACCTTC.